This T cell receptor beta chain emerged from a study of OX40 agonist ivuxolimab in advanced cancers. Across the study: All patients had ivuxolimab intravenously every 2 weeks at 0.01 to 10 mg/kg. Eligibility rules accepted prior anti-PD-1, anti-PD-L1 or anti-CTLA-4 therapy, and over 35% had some. General observations from the study: Specificity for antigen went undetermined in the expanded peripheral T cells.

Measured with immunoSEQ multiplex PCR; TCRdb has only the in-frame clones, and not every one. The sample has more than 85,000 clones, 90% seen once. A remark on this clone: The antigen remains unidentified.

The V and J ends lost 4 bases and 2 bases respectively, with 16 bases between them. This CDR3 region has 15 residues. The germline gives CDR1 SGHRS, CDR2 YFSETQ. Sequencing used CD4+ or CD8+ T cells sorted from blood, obtained in a trial of the OX40 agonist ivuxolimab. The receptor was isolated from an adult with an advanced solid tumor such as melanoma, head and neck, liver or kidney cancer. The V gene is TRBV5-1, the J gene TRBJ2-7; possible D gene TRBD2, 5 bases. CDR3 region: CASSRLAVETYEQYF. In DNA form, the CDR3 reads TGCGCCAGCAGCCGTCTAGCCGTAGAGACCTACGAGCAGTACTTC. The full variable domain, rest sourced from reference TRBV5-1 and TRBJ2-7, is KAGVTQTPRYLIKTRGQQVTLSCSPISGHRSVSWYQQTPGQGLQFLFEYFSETQRNKGNFPGRFSGRQFSNSRSEMNVSTLELGDSALYLCASSRLAVETYEQYFGPGTRLTVT.